This paragraph covers one T cell receptor beta chain sequence. As yet, its antigen is unknown. Two rounds of multiplex PCR amplified TCR beta CDR3 from genomic DNA. Gene-specific primers for each TRBV and TRBJ gene drove first-round PCR. Via MiXCR, TCRdb re-called the multiplex PCR reads, giving one row per CDR3 protein. The sample consists of tens of thousands of distinct CDR3 sequences, roughly 30% of them appearing once. The data belong to a study of prognosis after radiotherapy for stage I lung cancer. The overall study: Non-small cell lung cancer patients at stage I were enrolled between April 2018 and 2019.

General study findings and limits: Post-treatment Shannon entropy following stereotactic body radiation therapy was lower among patients who developed distant metastases.

With V trimmed by 4 bases and J by 5 bases, 6 bases remained unmatched. The CDR3 runs 15 residues. The V gene's germline CDR1 is LNHDA and CDR2 SQIVND (reference sequence). The chain links TRBV19 to TRBJ2-3, with TRBD1 matching 10 bases. The input for sequencing was PBMCs, taken before or after stereotactic body radiation therapy (not recorded which). This sequence was found in a donor aged 50 or older with non-small cell lung cancer. The CDR3: CASSNRQGAVDTQYF. The CDR3 DNA sequence: TGTGCCAGTAGTAACCGACAGGGGGCTGTAGATACGCAGTATTTT.